Listed below are T cell receptor beta chains from one sample, sequenced in a study of blood T cell repertoires in COVID-19. Measured with immunoSEQ multiplex PCR; TCRdb has only the in-frame clones, and not every one. The table includes about 200,000 clones, roughly 90% detected once. Sequencing was performed on peripheral blood. Every receptor here comes from a woman between 45 and 65 years old with acute or convalescent COVID-19. The CDR3 runs from the conserved cysteine through the conserved F or W. A D gene is named only where the DNA matches it firmly. Clone size is stated in some rows and not others, as once, few, many or a class when expanded.

J | D | size | V | length | CDR3 | DNA
TRBJ1-2 | TRBD1 | . | TRBV6-1 | 13 | CASMFDRGQGCTF | TGTGCCAGCATGTTCGACAGGGGGCAAGGCTGCACCTTC
TRBJ1-1 | TRBD1 | . | TRBV10-3 | 13 | CAMRGQGAAEAFF | TGTGCCATGAGGGGACAGGGGGCGGCTGAAGCTTTCTTT
TRBJ1-6 | . | . | TRBV14 | 15 | CASSQGARSNSPLHF | TGTGCCAGCAGCCAAGGGGCCAGATCTAATTCACCCCTCCACTTT
TRBJ2-7 | . | . | TRBV10-3 | 15 | CAISESEARAYEQYF | TGTGCCATCAGTGAGTCGGAGGCGCGGGCCTACGAGCAGTACTTC
TRBJ2-1 | . | . | TRBV9 | 15 | CASSAQGYTRNEQFF | TGTGCCAGCAGCGCTCAGGGATATACCAGGAATGAGCAGTTCTTC
TRBJ2-1 | TRBD2 | . | TRBV5-6 | 16 | CASSLWTSGRAHEQFF | TGTGCCAGCAGCTTGTGGACTAGCGGGAGAGCCCATGAGCAGTTCTTC
TRBJ1-3 | TRBD1 | . | TRBV18 | 16 | CASSLGQIFSGNTIYF | TGTGCCAGCTCACTGGGACAGATTTTCTCTGGAAACACCATATATTTT
TRBJ2-3 | . | . | TRBV5-6 | 13 | CASSFLGGDTQYF | TGTGCCAGCAGCTTCTTGGGGGGAGATACGCAGTATTTT
TRBJ2-2 | TRBD1 | few | TRBV9 | 17 | CASSVGSTGANTGELFF | TGTGCCAGCAGCGTAGGCTCGACAGGGGCGAACACCGGGGAGCTGTTTTTT
TRBJ1-1 | TRBD1 | once | TRBV19 | 15 | CASSILGQGSTEAFF | TGTGCCAGTAGTATACTTGGACAGGGAAGCACTGAAGCTTTCTTT
TRBJ2-5 | TRBD1 | . | TRBV11-2 | 16 | CASSLEGQGARETQYF | TGTGCCAGCAGCTTAGAAGGACAGGGGGCGCGGGAGACCCAGTACTTC
TRBJ1-2 | . | few | TRBV5-4 | 14 | CASSPIGQIYGYTF | TGTGCCAGCAGCCCCATCGGACAGATCTATGGCTACACCTTC
TRBJ2-1 | TRBD1 | few | TRBV24-1 | 15 | CATGDRGSGVGEQFF | TGTGCCACCGGGGACAGGGGTTCTGGTGTCGGTGAGCAGTTCTTC
TRBJ1-5 | . | . | TRBV23-1 | 16 | CASSQSPGTADQPQHF | TGCGCCAGCAGTCAATCGCCCGGCACAGCTGATCAGCCCCAGCATTTT
TRBJ2-7 | TRBD2 | . | TRBV11-2 | 16 | CASSIKRGPSTYEQYF | TGTGCCAGCAGCATAAAGCGGGGGCCCTCAACCTACGAGCAGTACTTC
TRBJ2-2 | TRBD1 | few | TRBV5-4 | 15 | CASSFPTGDQGELFF | TGTGCCAGCAGCTTTCCGACAGGGGATCAAGGGGAGCTGTTTTTT
TRBJ1-2 | . | . | TRBV7-2 | 13 | CASRSGASGGYTF | TGTGCCAGCAGGTCAGGGGCCTCGGGCGGCTACACCTTC
TRBJ2-3 | TRBD1 | . | TRBV15 | 14 | CATSKGQGADTQYF | TGTGCCACCAGCAAGGGACAGGGGGCAGATACGCAGTATTTT
TRBJ2-5 | . | once | TRBV11-2 | 14 | CASSLGFAGETQYF | TGTGCCAGCAGCTTAGGTTTCGCGGGGGAGACCCAGTACTTC
TRBJ2-3 | . | . | TRBV7-2 | 16 | CASRPQAAQQSDTQYF | TGTGCCAGCAGACCCCAAGCGGCGCAACAGTCAGATACGCAGTATTTT
TRBJ2-5 | TRBD2 | . | TRBV2 | 16 | CASLDSPLAGQETQYF | TGTGCCAGCTTAGATTCTCCTCTAGCGGGGCAAGAGACCCAGTACTTC
TRBJ2-5 | . | . | TRBV5-1 | 15 | CASSLVSSPQETQYF | TGCGCCAGCAGCTTGGTGTCTAGCCCCCAAGAGACCCAGTACTTC
TRBJ2-7 | . | . | TRBV7-8 | 13 | CASSLEGLYEQYF | TGTGCCAGCAGCTTGGAGGGGCTCTACGAGCAGTACTTC
TRBJ1-1 | . | . | TRBV10-1 | 14 | CASSEAGVNTEAFF | TGCGCCAGCAGTGAGGCAGGGGTGAACACTGAAGCTTTCTTT
TRBJ2-5 | . | . | TRBV30 | 13 | CAWGSGIQETQYF | TGTGCCTGGGGGAGCGGAATCCAAGAGACCCAGTACTTC
TRBJ2-3 | TRBD2 | . | TRBV3-1/TRBV3-2 | 14 | CASSQTSGTDTQYF | TGTGCCAGCAGCCAAACTAGCGGAACAGATACGCAGTATTTT
TRBJ1-1 | . | . | TRBV6-1 | 13 | CASSEPGITEAFF | TGTGCCAGCAGTGAGCCAGGGATTACTGAAGCTTTCTTT
TRBJ2-1 | TRBD1 | . | TRBV11-3 | 17 | CASSLEGQIPRPNEQFF | TGTGCCAGCAGCTTAGAGGGACAGATTCCTCGACCCAATGAGCAGTTCTTC
TRBJ2-3 | . | . | TRBV5-1 | 14 | CASSPDSSTDTQYF | TGCGCCAGCAGCCCCGACAGTAGCACAGATACGCAGTATTTT
TRBJ2-7 | . | . | TRBV30 | 13 | CAWSGNPSYEQYF | TGTGCCTGGAGCGGGAACCCTTCCTACGAGCAGTACTTC
TRBJ2-3 | . | . | TRBV5-1 | 14 | CASSSGPGGDTQYF | TGCGCCAGCAGCTCGGGACCCGGGGGAGATACGCAGTATTTT
TRBJ2-1 | TRBD1 | . | TRBV5-1 | 15 | CASSLGDRDYNEQFF | TGCGCCAGCAGCTTGGGGGACAGGGATTACAATGAGCAGTTCTTC
TRBJ1-2 | . | . | TRBV5-6 | 14 | CASSLAGFHYGYTF | TGTGCCAGCAGCTTAGCGGGGTTTCACTATGGCTACACCTTC
TRBJ2-5 | . | . | TRBV9 | 17 | CASSVASRTDFSETQYF | TGTGCCAGCAGCGTAGCTTCCCGGACGGACTTTTCGGAGACCCAGTACTTC
TRBJ1-5 | . | once | TRBV6-5 | 15 | CATKVRVHGNQPQHF | TGTGCCACCAAAGTGCGAGTCCATGGCAATCAGCCCCAGCATTTT
TRBJ2-7 | TRBD2 | few | TRBV5-1 | 15 | CASSLASGGFYEQYF | TGCGCCAGCAGCTTGGCAAGCGGGGGTTTTTACGAGCAGTACTTC
TRBJ2-1 | . | . | TRBV7-9 | 13 | CASSLSGYNEQFF | TGTGCCAGCAGCCTTAGCGGCTACAATGAGCAGTTCTTC
TRBJ1-1 | . | few | TRBV10-3 | 12 | CAIRTRDTEAFF | TGTGCCATCAGAACTAGGGACACTGAAGCTTTCTTT
TRBJ2-7 | . | . | TRBV19 | 14 | CASSDLASSYEQYF | TGTGCCAGTAGTGATCTAGCGTCGTCCTACGAGCAGTACTTC
TRBJ1-2 | TRBD1 | . | TRBV6-5 | 15 | CASSLDRGRLDGYTF | TGTGCCAGCAGCCTGGACAGGGGGCGTTTGGATGGCTACACCTTC
TRBJ1-1 | . | . | TRBV19 | 15 | CASSPPGQGKWEAFF | TGTGCCAGTAGCCCTCCCGGCCAGGGTAAATGGGAAGCTTTCTTT
TRBJ2-5 | . | . | TRBV7-2 | 14 | CASSWEEGRETQYF | TGTGCCAGCAGCTGGGAGGAGGGGAGGGAGACCCAGTACTTC
TRBJ2-7 | TRBD1 | . | TRBV3-1/TRBV3-2 | 22 | CASSQDLGTGPFILAPSNEQYF | TGTGCCAGCAGCCAAGATCTGGGGACAGGGCCCTTTATACTAGCGCCCTCGAACGAGCAGTACTTC
TRBJ1-2 | . | . | TRBV27 | 12 | CASTSGSYGYTF | TGTGCCAGCACGAGCGGTTCGTATGGCTACACCTTC
TRBJ1-3 | . | . | TRBV11-1 | 15 | CASSYRPGSGNTIYF | TGTGCCAGCAGCTACAGACCCGGCTCTGGAAACACCATATATTTT
TRBJ2-1 | TRBD1 | . | TRBV4-1 | 15 | CASSQWTGDFDEQFF | TGCGCCAGCAGCCAATGGACAGGAGATTTCGATGAGCAGTTCTTC
TRBJ1-1 | . | . | TRBV11-3 | 14 | CASSLSWTPRRAFF | TGTGCCAGCAGCTTAAGCTGGACTCCCCGGAGGGCTTTCTTT
TRBJ1-6 | TRBD1 | once | TRBV6-5 | 13 | CASRDRRNSPLHF | TGTGCCAGCAGGGACAGGCGCAATTCACCCCTCCACTTT
TRBJ1-6 | . | . | TRBV19 | 16 | CASSIPKRSPNSPLHF | TGTGCCAGTAGTATCCCGAAGAGATCCCCTAATTCACCCCTCCACTTT
TRBJ2-1 | TRBD2 | few | TRBV5-4 | 13 | CASSSGLVNEQFF | TGTGCCAGCAGCTCAGGACTAGTAAATGAGCAGTTCTTC
TRBJ1-2 | . | . | TRBV7-2 | 13 | CASSPGRHYGYTF | TGTGCCAGCAGCCCCGGGAGACACTATGGCTACACCTTC
TRBJ1-1 | . | . | TRBV10-3 | 12 | CAISERNTEAFF | TGTGCCATCAGTGAGCGTAACACTGAAGCTTTCTTT
TRBJ2-2 | TRBD1 | . | TRBV7-3 | 14 | CASSPQTGTGELFF | TGTGCCAGCAGCCCCCAGACAGGGACCGGGGAGCTGTTTTTT
TRBJ1-6 | . | . | TRBV19 | 12 | CASGTRNSPLHF | TGTGCCAGCGGGACACGGAATTCACCCCTCCACTTT
TRBJ2-5 | TRBD2 | . | TRBV29-1 | 13 | CSVGLAGGETQYF | TGCAGCGTTGGACTAGCGGGAGGGGAGACCCAGTACTTC